The 2 T cell receptor beta chains listed next were all sequenced from one sample in a study of T-cell memory formation after mild COVID-19. Each CDR3 protein gets one entry after TCRdb re-called the 5' RACE reads with MiXCR. The table shows hundreds of thousands of distinct CDR3 sequences, with 17% occurring only once. The sample taken for sequencing was PBMCs or a T cell subset sorted from them (not recorded which). These TCRs come from an adult woman who had mild COVID-19 (a few samples of this study predate the infection). Cell type and time point are not known.

J is TRBJ2-3 and V is TRBV29-1; no clear D gene. Germline CDR1 SQVTM, CDR2 ANQGSEA. V was trimmed by 7 bases and J by 4 bases, leaving 6 bases between them. This CDR3 is 10 amino acids long. In DNA, the CDR3 is TGCAGCGCGAGCGCAGATACGCAGTATTTT. This gives the protein CSASADTQYF.

A few counts support this clonotype. The chain is built from TRBV10-3 and TRBJ2-1; 7 nucleotides line up with TRBD1. In germline, CDR1 is ENHRY, CDR2 SYGVKD. V shed 1 base and J 1 base; nucleotides not matched to a gene: 1. The CDR3 consists of 15 residues. The DNA of the CDR3 is TGTGCCATCAGTGAGTGGGACAGTTCCTACAATGAGCAGTTCTTC. It encodes CAISEWDSSYNEQFF.